Following are 5 T cell receptor beta chains from one sample sequenced in a study of T cell responses to AZD1222 COVID-19 vaccine. TCRdb keeps only in-frame clones here, not all; method: immunoSEQ multiplex PCR. The top ten hold roughly 1.5% of the sample, which has 75,000 to 100,000 clones, 89% seen once. The sequencing used peripheral blood, collected on day 0 of AZD1222 vaccination. Receptors were obtained from an adult in good health.

The chain uses TRBV30 and TRBJ1-4; no reliable D call. Trimming pared 6 bases from V and 3 bases from J, leaving 5 bases between. The length of the CDR3 is 11 residues. Germline V gene sequence: CDR1 GTSNPN, CDR2 SVGIG (reference sequence). This CDR3 is CACVANEKLFF. CDR3 sequence (DNA): TGTGCCTGTGTCGCTAATGAAAAACTGTTTTTT.

The chain combines TRBV5-1 with TRBJ2-1; possible D gene TRBD2, 6 bases. The CDR3 loop spans 16 amino acids. Germline assignment: CDR1 SGHRS and CDR2 YFSETQ. Trimming pared 0 bases from V and 4 bases from J, leaving 14 bases between. Here the CDR3 reads CASSLEFQRAYNEQFF. Written as DNA, the CDR3 is TGCGCCAGCAGCTTGGAGTTTCAGCGGGCTTACAATGAGCAGTTCTTC.

V usage is TRBV7-8 and J usage is TRBJ1-1; TRBD1 matches 8 bases. The CDR3 runs to 20 residues. The germline gives CDR1 SGHVS, CDR2 FQNEAQ. Trimming took 1 base from V and 0 from J; bases not matched to a gene: 16. The CDR3 region is CASSLVRPHRDRTVNTEAFF. The CDR3 DNA reads TGTGCCAGCAGCTTAGTAAGACCCCACCGGGACAGGACTGTGAACACTGAAGCTTTCTTT.

V usage is TRBV11-1 and J usage is TRBJ2-7; D may correspond to TRBD1 or TRBD2 (5 bases each). V lost 3 bases, J lost 7 bases, and 13 bases lay in between. This CDR3 spans 13 amino acids. Germline assignment: CDR1 SGHAT and CDR2 FQDESV (reference sequence). The CDR3 loop reads CASSFGTGREQYF. DNA for the CDR3: TGTGCCAGCAGCTTCGGGACGGGTCGGGAGCAGTACTTC. The full variable domain, completed using reference TRBV11-1 and TRBJ2-7, is EAEVAQSPRYKITEKSQAVAFWCDPISGHATLYWYRQILGQGPELLVQFQDESVVDDSQLPKDRFSAERLKGVDSTLKIQPAELGDSAMYLCASSFGTGREQYFGPGTRLTVT.

This chain uses TRBV7-8 with TRBJ1-4; TRBD1 aligns across 7 bases. The junction had 13 bases not matched to a gene; V was cut back by 6 bases and J by 9 bases. The CDR3 spans 15 residues. Germline V CDR1 and CDR2: SGHVS, FQNEAQ. The CDR3 DNA sequence: TGTGCCAGCAGGCCCGACAGGGCGGGGGGACAAAAACTGTTTTTT. Its protein is CASRPDRAGGQKLFF.